A single sample gave rise to the 29 T cell receptor beta chains below, sequenced in a study of CD8+ T cells in alopecia areata. Once RNA had been extracted, it was reverse transcribed into cDNA to act as the sequencing template. Produced via immunoSEQ multiplex PCR; TCRdb's table is partial and in-frame only. The sample contains about 200,000 clones, about three fifths of which appear only once. Sample: CD4+ T cells sorted from blood, taken at week 0. All receptors derive from a human donor with alopecia areata.

This clone came up a few times. The rearrangement joins TRBV7-8 to TRBJ2-1, with D possibly called TRBD1 or TRBD2 (5 bases each). The CDR3 length is 16 residues. V was pared by 5 bases and J by 3 bases, with 17 bases between. Germline V gene data show CDR1 as SGHVS and CDR2 as FQNEAQ. CDR3 residues: CASSPGAGEGYNEQFF. For the CDR3, the DNA is TGTGCCAGCAGCCCCGGGGCGGGCGAGGGCTACAATGAGCAGTTCTTC.

The CDR3 is CASSPGLVGQFF. The DNA for the CDR3 is TGCGCCAGCAGCCCGGGACTAGTCGGGCAGTTCTTC. This sequence joins TRBV4-1 and TRBJ2-1; the match to TRBD2 covers 8 bases. Germline values: CDR1 MGHRA, CDR2 YSYEKL. The CDR3 contains 12 residues. With V trimmed by 4 bases and J by 12 bases, 5 bases remained unmatched.

The CDR3 sequence: CASSLAGSGNTIYF. Written as DNA, the CDR3 is TGTGCCAGCAGCTTAGCGGGGTCTGGAAACACCATATATTTT. The chain carries TRBV7-6 and TRBJ1-3; unclear D gene. CDR3 length: 14 amino acids. The ends were cut back, 0 bases at V and 1 base at J, with 4 bases in the middle. Per germline, CDR1 SGHVS and CDR2 FNYEAQ.

This sequence joins TRBV29-1 and TRBJ2-7, with D tentatively TRBD1 (7 bases). CDR3 length equals 12 residues. The germline V and J ends were trimmed by 4 bases and 4 bases, with 11 bases remaining between them. Germline V lookup: CDR1 SQVTM, CDR2 ANQGSEA. The CDR3 loop is CSVVQGRYEQYF. For the CDR3, the DNA is TGCAGCGTTGTACAGGGGAGGTACGAGCAGTACTTC.

The chain couples TRBV11-1 to TRBJ2-6; D is undetermined. The CDR3 totals 16 residues. The germline gives CDR1 SGHAT, CDR2 FQDESV (reference sequence). V was cut by 5 bases and J by 3 bases, with 14 bases left in between. CDR3 in DNA: TGTGCCAGCAGCCCCGGTGTTTTCCGTGGGGCCAACGTCCTGACTTTC. Translating it yields CASSPGVFRGANVLTF.

This clone appeared a few times. This chain uses TRBV5-1 with TRBJ2-2; tentative D call: TRBD1 (6 bases). CDR3 length equals 16 residues. V lost 3 bases and J lost 6, with 18 bases in between. Germline assignment: CDR1 SGHRS and CDR2 YFSETQ. CDR3 in amino acids: CASSSPTAGDPGELFF. The CDR3 coding sequence is TGCGCCAGCAGCTCGCCAACGGCAGGGGACCCCGGGGAGCTGTTTTTT.

This clone occurred a few times. This chain links TRBV4-1 with TRBJ1-5; 10 bases match TRBD1. The CDR3 runs to 16 residues. Germline-derived CDR1 and CDR2 are MGHRA and YSYEKL. V gave up 3 bases and J gave up 0 bases; unmatched junction bases: 2. The CDR3 reads CASSHRDRGSNQPQHF. For the CDR3, the DNA is TGCGCCAGCAGCCACCGGGACAGGGGTAGCAATCAGCCCCAGCATTTT.

This chain links TRBV23-1 with TRBJ1-2; D is possibly TRBD1 (6 bases). TRBV23-1 is reported as an ORF; its role is uncertain. The CDR3 is made up of 15 amino acids. Between the trimmed V and J ends, which lost 4 bases and 7 bases, there was a span of 19 bases. DNA for the CDR3: TGCGCCAGCAGTCCCCGGAAGGAAGAAGGGGGTGGCTACACCTTC. It yields the protein CASSPRKEEGGGYTF.

The chain uses TRBV4-1 and TRBJ2-1, with 9 positions matching TRBD2. Germline V lookup: CDR1 MGHRA, CDR2 YSYEKL. After removal of 1 base from V and 6 bases from J, the junction contained 1 base not matched to a gene. CDR3 length equals 14 residues. This chain's CDR3 is CASSQGTSANEQFF. CDR3 nucleotides: TGCGCCAGCAGCCAAGGGACTAGCGCCAATGAGCAGTTCTTC.

This clone occurred a few times. V usage is TRBV29-1 and J usage is TRBJ1-3; no clear D gene. V was trimmed by 7 bases and J by 0 bases, leaving 10 bases between them. CDR3 size: 13 residues. Germline CDR1 SQVTM, CDR2 ANQGSEA. The DNA of the CDR3 is TGCAGCGCCCAACAGAGCTCTGGAAACACCATATATTTT. Amino acid sequence: CSAQQSSGNTIYF.

This sequence joins TRBV29-1 and TRBJ1-1; D not resolved. The V gene lost 4 bases and the J gene lost 1 base, with 10 bases spanning the gap. Looked up from germline, CDR1 is SQVTM and CDR2 is ANQGSEA. CDR3 length equals 13 residues. For the CDR3, the DNA is TGCAGCGTTGGACCGCTAAAGAACACTGAAGCTTTCTTT. Protein: CSVGPLKNTEAFF.

The chain is built from TRBV2 and TRBJ2-2, with a possible D match to TRBD1 (5 bases). Germline V gene sequence: CDR1 SNHLY, CDR2 FYNNEI. The ends were cut back, 7 bases at V and 2 bases at J, with 14 bases in the middle. This CDR3 is 15 amino acids long. This CDR3 is CASKRQFFNTGELFF. The DNA for the CDR3 is TGTGCCAGCAAGCGACAGTTTTTTAACACCGGGGAGCTGTTTTTT.

This clone came up a few times. This chain joins TRBV4-2 and TRBJ2-5, with 8 bases that match TRBD2. V lost 2 bases, J lost 2 bases, and 7 bases stayed unmatched. The CDR3 consists of 16 residues. Germline values: CDR1 LGHNA, CDR2 YNFKEQ. The DNA for the CDR3 is TGTGCCAGCAGCCAAATCCGCGGGAGGCATCAAGAGACCCAGTACTTC. It translates to CASSQIRGRHQETQYF.

The table lists this clone with a few counts. V and J are TRBV5-4 and TRBJ1-1, with D tentatively TRBD1 (5 bases). V lost 3 bases, J lost 0 bases, and 18 bases lay in between. The CDR3 is 17 amino acids. Germline V gives CDR1 SGHNT, CDR2 YYREEE (reference sequence). CDR3 bases: TGTGCCAGCAGCTCCCGTGGAGGGGCCAACATGAACACTGAAGCTTTCTTT. Translation gives CASSSRGGANMNTEAFF.

The CDR3 nucleotides read TGCAGCCTTAGGGCCCTCTACACAGATACGCAGTATTTT. Translated: CSLRALYTDTQYF. This chain uses TRBV29-1 with TRBJ2-3; D call uncertain. V dropped 8 bases and J dropped 2 bases, with 14 bases sitting between them. The CDR3 extends over 13 amino acids. Germline V gene data show CDR1 as SQVTM and CDR2 as ANQGSEA.

The chain combines TRBV20-1 with TRBJ2-1; 7 nucleotides align to TRBD1. This CDR3 contains 11 residues. V lost 6 bases and J lost 9; bases outside the gene matches: 5. Germline V CDR1 and CDR2: DFQATT, SNEGSKA (reference sequence). CDR3 amino acids: CSAPAGGEQFF. The CDR3 nucleotides read TGCAGTGCCCCCGCAGGGGGTGAGCAGTTCTTC.

The gene calls are TRBV18 and TRBJ2-5; D is uncertain. The CDR3 loop spans 11 amino acids. CDR1 and CDR2 (germline): KGHSH, LQKENI. V gave up 3 bases and J gave up 5 bases, with 4 bases separating them. CDR3 loop: CASSPDETQYF. Written as DNA, the CDR3 is TGTGCCAGCTCACCTGACGAGACCCAGTACTTC. The whole variable domain, remainder taken from reference TRBV18 and TRBJ2-5, is NAGVMQNPRHLVRRRGQEARLRCSPMKGHSHVYWYRQLPEEGLKFMVYLQKENIIDESGMPKERFSAEFPKEGPSILRIQQVVRGDSAAYFCASSPDETQYFGPGTRLLVL.

The rearrangement uses TRBV25-1 and TRBJ2-3; TRBD2 might be the D (5 bases). CDR1 is MGHDK and CDR2 is SYGVNS in the germline V gene. Trimming removed 1 base at V and 0 bases at J, with 8 bases between. The CDR3 spans 15 residues. CDR3 coding DNA: TGTGCCAGCAGTGAATTAGGCGGGAGCACAGATACGCAGTATTTT. Protein product: CASSELGGSTDTQYF.

In this sample, this clone turned up once. The genes are TRBV25-1 and TRBJ2-7, with TRBD1 matching over 8 bases. The ends lost 5 bases at V and 0 bases at J; junction bases unmatched: 3. The CDR3 is made up of 14 amino acids. Germline loops: CDR1 MGHDK, CDR2 SYGVNS. Here the CDR3 reads CASSRQGSSYEQYF. CDR3 DNA sequence: TGTGCCAGCAGTCGACAGGGGAGCTCCTACGAGCAGTACTTC.

This clone was recorded a few times. The V call is TRBV6-5, the J call TRBJ1-2, with D unresolved. V was cut by 5 bases and J by 3 bases, with 16 bases left in between. The CDR3 totals 15 residues. Germline values: CDR1 MNHEY, CDR2 SVGAGI. The CDR3 region is CASSPGLSSYYGYTF. CDR3 coding DNA: TGTGCCAGCAGTCCGGGCCTATCCTCTTACTATGGCTACACCTTC.

The rearrangement links TRBV29-1 to TRBJ1-5, with a possible D match to TRBD1 (6 bases). There are 13 residues in the CDR3. V lost 6 bases and J lost 3, with 12 bases in between. In germline, CDR1 is SQVTM, CDR2 ANQGSEA. The CDR3 coding sequence is TGCAGCGTATCCAGGGGAAACAATCAGCCCCAGCATTTT. Translated, it gives CSVSRGNNQPQHF. Combining the CDR3 with reference TRBV29-1 and TRBJ1-5 gives the whole variable domain SAVISQKPSRDICQRGTSLTIQCQVDSQVTMMFWYRQQPGQSLTLIATANQGSEATYESGFVIDKFPISRPNLTFSTLTVSNMSPEDSSIYLCSVSRGNNQPQHFGDGTRLSIL.

The chain is built from TRBV5-1 and TRBJ1-1; 12 bases match TRBD1. Germline V gives CDR1 SGHRS, CDR2 YFSETQ. The V segment lost 7 bases and the J segment 12 bases; nucleotides outside the gene matches: 7. The CDR3 sequence is 12 residues long. CDR3 loop: CASGRDRGLTFF. CDR3 in DNA: TGCGCCAGCGGACGGGACAGGGGGCTTACTTTCTTT.

This sequence joins TRBV27 and TRBJ2-3; TRBD2 might be the D (6 bases). CDR1 is MNHEY and CDR2 is SMNVEV in the germline V gene (reference sequence). V dropped 5 bases and J dropped 3 bases, with 21 bases sitting between them. The CDR3 runs 17 residues. CDR3 protein: CASSGLAAAKDTDTQYF. CDR3 bases: TGTGCCAGCAGTGGATTAGCGGCGGCGAAGGATACAGATACGCAGTATTTT.

This clone came up a few times. The J gene is TRBJ1-1, the V gene TRBV29-1; possibly TRBD1 for D (6 bases). Trimming removed 7 bases at V and 1 base at J, with 13 bases between. The CDR3 has 13 amino acids. The germline V gene has CDR1 SQVTM and CDR2 ANQGSEA. The CDR3: CSASGTKNTEAFF. As DNA, the CDR3 is TGCAGCGCATCCGGGACAAAGAACACTGAAGCTTTCTTT.

This chain joins TRBV5-1 and TRBJ1-4; D is perhaps TRBD1 (5 bases). Trimming took off 3 bases at V and 7 bases at J, with 13 bases between the two ends. The CDR3 runs to 14 residues. Per the germline V gene, CDR1 is SGHRS and CDR2 is YFSETQ. The CDR3 DNA reads as TGCGCCAGCAGCTCGGGACCGACGAGTGAAAAACTGTTTTTT. It yields the protein CASSSGPTSEKLFF. The variable domain in full, completed from reference TRBV5-1 and TRBJ1-4, reads KAGVTQTPRYLIKTRGQQVTLSCSPISGHRSVSWYQQTPGQGLQFLFEYFSETQRNKGNFPGRFSGRQFSNSRSEMNVSTLELGDSALYLCASSSGPTSEKLFFGSGTQLSVL.

The V call is TRBV4-1, the J call TRBJ1-2, with D possibly TRBD1 on 6 matching bases. Between the trimmed V and J ends, which lost 1 base and 0 bases, there was a span of 9 bases. Germline V gene sequence: CDR1 MGHRA, CDR2 YSYEKL. There are 15 residues in the CDR3. The CDR3 is CASSQGGQPNYGYTF. The CDR3 nucleotides read TGCGCCAGCAGCCAAGGCGGACAGCCTAACTATGGCTACACCTTC.

The chain is built from TRBV9 and TRBJ2-1; D is unclear. The germline V and J ends were trimmed by 0 bases and 5 bases, with 9 bases remaining between them. The CDR3 spans 14 residues. Germline values: CDR1 SGDLS, CDR2 YYNGEE. CDR3 coding DNA: TGTGCCAGCAGCGTAGAAGTATGGGACAATGAGCAGTTCTTC. Its translation is CASSVEVWDNEQFF.

This clone was seen ten or more times. The chain links TRBV7-9 to TRBJ1-6; D not certain. Trimming shortened V by 1 base and J by 7 bases, and 11 bases separated the two germline ends. The CDR3 spans 15 residues. From germline, CDR1 is SEHNR and CDR2 FQNEAQ (reference sequence). CDR3: CASSLDGSLNSPLHF. The CDR3 nucleotides are TGTGCCAGCAGCTTAGATGGCAGCCTGAATTCACCCCTCCACTTT.

This clone was picked up many times. V is TRBV5-4 and J is TRBJ1-3; no clear D. Trimming took 2 bases from V and 8 from J, leaving 11 bases between them. This CDR3 has 13 amino acids. From germline, CDR1 is SGHNT and CDR2 YYREEE (reference sequence). The CDR3 bases are TGTGCCAGCAGCTTTCAGTCGTCGGACACCATATATTTT. This translates into CASSFQSSDTIYF.